The clone carrying this T cell receptor beta chain occurred many times. As yet, its antigen is unknown. This record comes from a study of T-cell reconstitution after alpha-beta-depleted transplantation in children. Study-level findings and limits: A year post-transplant, T-cell counts and diversity derived mostly from newly produced T cells. After transplant, at about two months, alpha-beta T cells were reportedly derived from several hundred expanded graft clones.

In germline, CDR1 is SQVTM, CDR2 ANQGSEA. Trimming stripped 7 bases from V and 7 bases from J, with 17 bases between. This CDR3 region has 13 residues. Unique molecular identifiers tagged the TCRbeta library. One entry per CDR3 protein, called by TCRdb with MiXCR from the PCR reads. Found here are 200,000 to 250,000 distinct CDR3 sequences, less than 9% of them singletons; the top ten hold almost 6.5%. The rearrangement uses TRBV29-1 and TRBJ2-4; the D is unclear. Material: PBMCs, mostly from graft donor cells, obtained 180 days after TCRalphabeta/CD19-depleted stem cell transplant. This receptor was taken from a male patient younger than 18 who had a stem cell transplant for acute lymphoblastic leukemia, so the T cells may come from the graft donor. The CDR3 region has the DNA TGCAGCGCTTGCCTCCCTGACGTCAACATTCAGTACTTC. Translated, it gives CSACLPDVNIQYF. The entire variable domain, with the rest obtained from reference TRBV29-1 and TRBJ2-4, is as follows: SAVISQKPSRDICQRGTSLTIQCQVDSQVTMMFWYRQQPGQSLTLIATANQGSEATYESGFVIDKFPISRPNLTFSTLTVSNMSPEDSSIYLCSACLPDVNIQYFGAGTRLSVL.